The 22 T cell receptor beta chains listed next were all sequenced from one sample in a study of cytomegalovirus exposure and HLA in healthy donors. The assay was immunoSEQ multiplex PCR, and TCRdb's table has in-frame clones only and misses some. Among about 140,000 clones listed, 80% to 90% were seen once. The sample consisted of PBMCs. These receptors originate from a young man in good health and CMV-seronegative.

This clone has a single count. The chain employs TRBV10-1 and TRBJ1-1; D may be TRBD1 (5 bases). The V and J ends lost 11 bases and 0 bases respectively, with 13 bases between them. This CDR3 comprises 13 residues. Germline loops: CDR1 WNHNN, CDR2 SYGVQD (reference sequence). The CDR3 DNA follows: TGCGCCCGACGGACAAGGATGAACACTGAAGCTTTCTTT. Protein product: CARRTRMNTEAFF.

This clone has only one observation. V gene TRBV30 combines with J gene TRBJ2-3; 9 bases match TRBD1. J gave up 1 base and V 1 base, and 9 bases lay outside the gene matches. This CDR3 has 17 amino acids. In germline, CDR1 is GTSNPN, CDR2 SVGIG (reference sequence). In DNA, the CDR3 is TGTGCCTGGAGTGAGAAAGGACAGGGGAGGGGCACAGATACGCAGTATTTT. Translated: CAWSEKGQGRGTDTQYF.

The J gene is TRBJ1-5, the V gene TRBV14; possibly TRBD1 for D (5 bases). This CDR3 has 13 amino acids. Germline CDR1 and CDR2: SGHDN and FVKESK. V dropped 6 bases and J dropped 1 base, with 7 bases sitting between them. The CDR3 reads CASSQGSNQPQHF. The CDR3 DNA is TGTGCCAGCAGTCAGGGCAGCAATCAGCCCCAGCATTTT.

This chain connects TRBV28 to TRBJ2-3, with 9 bases matching TRBD1. J was trimmed by 5 bases and V by 8 bases; bases with no gene match: 11. CDR1 and CDR2 from the germline V gene are MDHEN and SYDVKM. CDR3 length: 15 residues. Here the CDR3 DNA reads TGTGCCAGCGGAATTTTTACAGGGGGCCAAGATACGCAGTATTTT. Protein: CASGIFTGGQDTQYF.

V gene TRBV7-6 combines with J gene TRBJ2-2; 7 positions agree with TRBD2. The junction had 11 bases not matched to a gene; V was cut back by 2 bases and J by 11 bases. CDR1 and CDR2 from the germline V gene are SGHVS and FNYEAQ. The length of the CDR3 is 15 residues. This CDR3 is CASSLLEGGRSELFF. The CDR3 coding sequence is TGTGCCAGCAGCTTATTAGAGGGAGGGCGGTCCGAGCTGTTTTTT.

This clone was seen once. The chain is built from TRBV12-5 and TRBJ1-5, with D unresolved. CDR1 and CDR2 from the germline V gene are LGHNT and FRNRAP. With 2 bases removed from V and 9 bases from J, the gap between germline ends came to 11 bases. CDR3 length: 13 residues. The CDR3 DNA reads TGTGCTAGTGGTTTGCCCCACACGGGGCCCCAGCATTTT. It encodes CASGLPHTGPQHF.

CDR3: CASSLDPRRIDGYGYTF. For the CDR3, the DNA is TGTGCCAGCAGCTTAGACCCCAGGCGAATAGACGGCTATGGCTACACCTTC. The rearrangement joins TRBV7-7 to TRBJ1-2; unclear D gene. V was shortened by 1 base and J by 4 bases, with 19 bases between the two germline ends. Germline CDR1 reads SSHAT; CDR2 reads FNYEAQ (reference sequence). This CDR3 has 17 amino acids.

The V call is TRBV25-1, the J call TRBJ2-1; D unclear. The length of the CDR3 is 12 residues. CDR1 is MGHDK and CDR2 is SYGVNS in the germline V gene. The V end lost 3 bases, the J end lost 10 bases, and 10 bases lay between the germline ends. The DNA of the CDR3 is TGTGCCAGCAGTGAGGGTAGCTGGGAGCAGTTCTTC. It encodes CASSEGSWEQFF.

This chain uses TRBV13 with TRBJ2-1; TRBD2 agrees at 9 bases. The V segment lost 3 bases and the J segment 4 bases; nucleotides outside the gene matches: 7. The V gene's germline CDR1 is PRHDT and CDR2 FYEKMQ (reference sequence). CDR3 size: 16 residues. The CDR3 protein is CASSLAGGGLYNEQFF. The CDR3 nucleotides are TGTGCCAGCAGCTTGGCGGGAGGGGGTTTGTACAATGAGCAGTTCTTC.

The table lists this clone with a few counts. This sequence joins TRBV2 and TRBJ2-5; 12 nucleotides agree with TRBD1. CDR1 and CDR2 (germline): SNHLY, FYNNEI. CDR3 length equals 15 residues. V was clipped by 6 bases and J by 5 bases; unmatched bases: 7. This chain's CDR3 is CASSPGQGAFETQYF. As DNA, the CDR3 is TGTGCCAGCAGCCCGGGACAGGGGGCTTTTGAGACCCAGTACTTC.

V and J are TRBV7-9 and TRBJ2-5; unclear D gene. This CDR3 is 14 amino acids long. CDR1 and CDR2 (germline): SEHNR, FQNEAQ (reference sequence). V shed 5 bases and J shed 10 bases, with 20 bases lying between them. In nucleotides, the CDR3 is TGTGCCAGCAGCCCCCCCAGAAGTTTAGGAGACCAGTACTTC. Protein product: CASSPPRSLGDQYF.

The DNA for the CDR3 is TGTGCCAGCACTAGTGGAAGTCACTATGGCTACACCTTC. This sequence encodes CASTSGSHYGYTF. The chain links TRBV6-5 to TRBJ1-2; no definite D call. The CDR3 is made up of 13 amino acids. V was trimmed by 7 bases and J by 3 bases, leaving 12 bases between them. CDR1 and CDR2 (germline): MNHEY, SVGAGI.

The chain has TRBV2 and TRBJ2-7; 11 nucleotides match TRBD1. Germline CDR1 and CDR2: SNHLY and FYNNEI. Trimming at V came to 5 bases and at J to 4 bases, leaving 4 bases not matched to a gene. The CDR3 consists of 14 residues. The CDR3: CASSKDRGLYEQYF. Here the CDR3 DNA reads TGTGCCAGCAGTAAGGACAGGGGGCTTTACGAGCAGTACTTC.

This chain connects TRBV7-2 to TRBJ2-1, with a weak D call TRBD1 (5 bases). Trimming cost V 0 bases and J 4 bases, with 7 bases left between them. The V gene's germline CDR1 is SGHTA and CDR2 FQGNSA. There are 14 residues in the CDR3. The CDR3 loop is CASSLADIYNEQFF. The CDR3 coding sequence is TGTGCCAGCAGCTTAGCGGACATATACAATGAGCAGTTCTTC.

The V gene is TRBV6-6, the J gene TRBJ2-7; D unresolved. Trimming pared 0 bases from V and 1 base from J, leaving 10 bases between. CDR3 length equals 15 residues. CDR1 and CDR2 (germline): MNHNY, SVGAGI (reference sequence). CDR3 residues: CASSYSLPSSYEQYF. The CDR3 nucleotides read TGTGCCAGCAGTTACTCTCTCCCTTCGTCCTACGAGCAGTACTTC.

The V and J genes are TRBV2 and TRBJ2-2; 11 positions match TRBD2. Losses at the gene ends were 6 bases for V and 0 bases for J; bases not matched to a gene: 3. Germline V gene data show CDR1 as SNHLY and CDR2 as FYNNEI. The CDR3 spans 16 residues. The CDR3 DNA sequence: TGTGCCAGCAGGGGGACTAGCGGCGCGAACACCGGGGAGCTGTTTTTT. This sequence encodes CASRGTSGANTGELFF.

This clone has more than one count but fewer than ten. The V call is TRBV5-5, the J call TRBJ1-2; D gene uncertain. Per the germline V gene, CDR1 is SGHKS and CDR2 is YYEKEE (reference sequence). The CDR3 extends over 15 amino acids. Trimming removed 0 bases at V and 8 bases at J, with 17 bases between. The CDR3 DNA reads TGTGCCAGCAGCTTGGCCCTGGACGGCCGGGAAGGCTACACCTTC. The encoded protein is CASSLALDGREGYTF.

The chain is built from TRBV5-1 and TRBJ1-2, with 7 bases that match TRBD1. Trimming took 7 bases from V and 4 from J; bases not matched to a gene: 10. The CDR3 consists of 14 residues. The germline V gene encodes CDR1 SGHRS and CDR2 YFSETQ. CDR3 coding DNA: TGCGCCAGCCGGTCTCAGGGGGGTTCCTATGGCTACACCTTC. The encoded protein is CASRSQGGSYGYTF.

The CDR3 sequence: CASSLTSAGLPGPQHF. The CDR3 bases are TGTGCCAGCAGTTTAACCTCCGCTGGCTTACCAGGGCCCCAGCATTTT. The chain couples TRBV6-5 to TRBJ1-5; D is ambiguous. Looked up from germline, CDR1 is MNHEY and CDR2 is SVGAGI. V was pared by 4 bases and J by 9 bases, with 22 bases between. This CDR3 spans 16 amino acids.

This clone has more than one count but fewer than ten. The V and J genes are TRBV27 and TRBJ1-6, with D perhaps TRBD1 (6 bases). The CDR3 contains 16 residues. Deletions cut 5 bases from V and 7 bases from J, with 18 bases between. Germline CDR1 reads MNHEY; CDR2 reads SMNVEV (reference sequence). The CDR3 is CASSTRLQGGNSPLHF. In DNA, the CDR3 is TGTGCCAGCAGTACCCGGTTACAGGGAGGGAATTCACCCCTCCACTTT.

This chain joins TRBV18 and TRBJ2-1; D uncertain. The V gene lost 1 base and the J gene lost 0 bases, with 13 bases spanning the gap. The germline CDR1 and CDR2 sequences are KGHSH and LQKENI. The CDR3 extends over 17 amino acids. CDR3 coding DNA: TGTGCCAGCTCACCACGATTCTCAACACCCTCCTACAATGAGCAGTTCTTC. Amino acids: CASSPRFSTPSYNEQFF.

J is TRBJ1-1 and V is TRBV2; 11 nucleotides agree with TRBD1. V was clipped by 6 bases and J by 4 bases; unmatched bases: 1. Looked up from germline, CDR1 is SNHLY and CDR2 is FYNNEI. CDR3 size: 13 residues. The CDR3 bases are TGTGCCAGCAGGGACAGGGGGCGCACTGAAGCTTTCTTT. Translated: CASRDRGRTEAFF.